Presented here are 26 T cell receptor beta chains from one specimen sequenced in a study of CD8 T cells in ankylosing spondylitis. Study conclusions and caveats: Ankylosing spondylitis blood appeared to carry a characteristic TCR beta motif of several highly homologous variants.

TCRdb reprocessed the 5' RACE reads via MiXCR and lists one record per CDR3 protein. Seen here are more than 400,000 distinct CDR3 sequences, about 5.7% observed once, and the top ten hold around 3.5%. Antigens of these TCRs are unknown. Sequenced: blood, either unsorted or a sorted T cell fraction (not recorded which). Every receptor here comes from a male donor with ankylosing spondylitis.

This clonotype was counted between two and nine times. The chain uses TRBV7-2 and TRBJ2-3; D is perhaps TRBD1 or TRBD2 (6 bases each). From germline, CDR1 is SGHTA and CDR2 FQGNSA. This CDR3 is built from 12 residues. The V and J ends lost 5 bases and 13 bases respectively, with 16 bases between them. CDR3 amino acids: CASSPQGRGEYF. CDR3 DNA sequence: TGTGCCAGCAGCCCTCAGGGTAGGGGGGAGTATTTT.

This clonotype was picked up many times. The CDR3 protein is CATSEKGLYGYTF. The CDR3 DNA sequence: TGTGCCACCAGTGAGAAAGGACTCTATGGCTACACCTTC. V and J are TRBV24-1 and TRBJ1-2; no clear D. The CDR3 loop spans 13 amino acids. The germline gives CDR1 KGHDR, CDR2 SFDVKD. V was cut by 4 bases and J by 4 bases, with 9 bases left in between.

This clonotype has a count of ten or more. For the CDR3, the DNA is TGCAGCGCGGGCCATCAAAGGGAGCAGTACTTC. Amino acids: CSAGHQREQYF. V is TRBV29-1 and J is TRBJ2-7; no firm D call. The CDR3 covers 11 residues. Germline loops: CDR1 SQVTM, CDR2 ANQGSEA. The V end lost 7 bases, the J end lost 7 bases, and 14 bases lay between the germline ends.

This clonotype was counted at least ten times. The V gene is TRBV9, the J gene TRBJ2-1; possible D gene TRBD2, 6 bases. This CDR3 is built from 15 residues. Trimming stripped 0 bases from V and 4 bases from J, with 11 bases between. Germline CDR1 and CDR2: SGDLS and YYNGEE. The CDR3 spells CASSVEGTVYNEQFF. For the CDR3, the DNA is TGTGCCAGCAGCGTAGAGGGGACTGTATACAATGAGCAGTTCTTC. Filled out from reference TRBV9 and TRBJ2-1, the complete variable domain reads DSGVTQTPKHLITATGQRVTLRCSPRSGDLSVYWYQQSLDQGLQFLIQYYNGEERAKGNILERFSAQQFPDLHSELNLSSLELGDSALYFCASSVEGTVYNEQFFGPGTRLTVL.

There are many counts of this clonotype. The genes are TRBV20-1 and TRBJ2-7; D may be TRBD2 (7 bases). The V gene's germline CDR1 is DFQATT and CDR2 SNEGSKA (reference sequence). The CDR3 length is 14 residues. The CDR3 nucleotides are TGCAGCTGGACGGGGGGCTCCTTCGATTACGAGCAGTACTTC. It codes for CSWTGGSFDYEQYF.

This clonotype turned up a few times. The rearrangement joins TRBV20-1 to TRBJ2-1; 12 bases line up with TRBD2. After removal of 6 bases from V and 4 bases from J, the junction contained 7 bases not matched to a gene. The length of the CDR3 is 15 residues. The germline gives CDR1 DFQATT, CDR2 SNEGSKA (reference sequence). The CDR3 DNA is TGCAGTGCCCGACTAGCGGGAGACGTTTACAATGAGCAGTTCTTC. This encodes CSARLAGDVYNEQFF.

The CDR3 here is CASSKTTDTQYF. CDR3 coding DNA: TGTGCCAGCAGCAAGACCACAGATACGCAGTATTTT. The chain recombines TRBV11-3 with TRBJ2-3; D is unresolved. Germline V gene lookup returns CDR1 SGHNT and CDR2 YENEEA. V was trimmed by 5 bases and J by 2 bases, leaving 5 bases between them. The CDR3 has 12 residues. Variable domain in full (rest from reference TRBV11-3 and TRBJ2-3): EAGVVQSPRYKIIEKKQPVAFWCNPISGHNTLYWYLQNLGQGPELLIRYENEEAVDDSQLPKDRFSAERLKGVDSTLKIQPAELGDSAVYLCASSKTTDTQYFGPGTRLTVL.

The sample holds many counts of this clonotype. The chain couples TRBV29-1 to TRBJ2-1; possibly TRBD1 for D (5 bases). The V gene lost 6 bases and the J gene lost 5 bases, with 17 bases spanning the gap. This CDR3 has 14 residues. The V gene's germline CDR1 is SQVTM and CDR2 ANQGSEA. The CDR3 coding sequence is TGCAGCGTACTTAACAGGAATTCGGACAATGAGCAGTTCTTC. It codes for CSVLNRNSDNEQFF.

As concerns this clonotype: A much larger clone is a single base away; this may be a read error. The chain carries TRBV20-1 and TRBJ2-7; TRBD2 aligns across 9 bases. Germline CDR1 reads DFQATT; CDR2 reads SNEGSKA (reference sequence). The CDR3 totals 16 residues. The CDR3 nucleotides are TGCAGTGCTAGAGGACGCGGGAGGGATGCATTCTACAAGCAGTACTTC. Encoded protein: CSARGRGRDAFYKQYF.

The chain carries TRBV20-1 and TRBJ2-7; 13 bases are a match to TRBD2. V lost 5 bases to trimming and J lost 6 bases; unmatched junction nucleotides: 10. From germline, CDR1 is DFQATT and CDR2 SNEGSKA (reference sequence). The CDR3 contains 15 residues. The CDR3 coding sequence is TGCAGTGCTGGGGGGATAAGACTAGCGGGGGGCGAGCAGTACTTC. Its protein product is CSAGGIRLAGGEQYF.

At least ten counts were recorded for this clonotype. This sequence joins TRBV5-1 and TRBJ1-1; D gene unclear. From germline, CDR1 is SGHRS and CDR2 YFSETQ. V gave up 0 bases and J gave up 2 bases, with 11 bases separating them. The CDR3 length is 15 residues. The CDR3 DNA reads TGCGCCAGCAGCTTGGTACCCCGGGGAAACACTGAAGCTTTCTTT. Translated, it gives CASSLVPRGNTEAFF.

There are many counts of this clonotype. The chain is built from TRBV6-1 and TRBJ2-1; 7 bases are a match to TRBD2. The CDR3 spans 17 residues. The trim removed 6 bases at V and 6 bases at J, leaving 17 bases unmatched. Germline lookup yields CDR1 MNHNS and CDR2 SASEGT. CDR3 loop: CASRSWGGHLRGNEQFF. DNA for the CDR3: TGTGCCAGCAGGTCCTGGGGAGGGCATCTTAGGGGCAATGAGCAGTTCTTC.

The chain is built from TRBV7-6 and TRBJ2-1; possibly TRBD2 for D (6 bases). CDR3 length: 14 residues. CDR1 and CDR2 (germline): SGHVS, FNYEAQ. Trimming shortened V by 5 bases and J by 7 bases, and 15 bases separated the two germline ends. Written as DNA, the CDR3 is TGTGCCAGCAGCCTCCGACTAGGGGAAAATGAGCAGTTCTTC. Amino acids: CASSLRLGENEQFF.

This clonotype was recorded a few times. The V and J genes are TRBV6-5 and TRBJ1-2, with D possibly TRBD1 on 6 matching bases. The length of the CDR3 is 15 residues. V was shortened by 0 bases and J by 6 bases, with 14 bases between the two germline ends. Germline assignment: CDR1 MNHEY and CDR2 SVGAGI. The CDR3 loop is CASSYSVEGGDGYTF. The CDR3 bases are TGTGCCAGCAGTTACTCGGTCGAGGGGGGAGATGGCTACACCTTC.

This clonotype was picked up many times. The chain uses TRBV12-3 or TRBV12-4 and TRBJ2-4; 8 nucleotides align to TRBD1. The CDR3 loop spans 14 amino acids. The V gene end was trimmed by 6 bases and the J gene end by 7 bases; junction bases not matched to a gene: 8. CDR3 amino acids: CASRITGGENIQYF. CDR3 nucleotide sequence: TGTGCCAGCAGAATAACAGGGGGAGAGAACATTCAGTACTTC.

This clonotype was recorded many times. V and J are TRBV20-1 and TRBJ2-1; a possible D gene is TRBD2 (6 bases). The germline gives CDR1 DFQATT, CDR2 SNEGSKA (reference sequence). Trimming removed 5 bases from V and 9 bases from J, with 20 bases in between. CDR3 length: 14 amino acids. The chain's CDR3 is CSAELGTMGGEQFF. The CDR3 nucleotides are TGCAGTGCTGAATTGGGTACGATGGGGGGTGAGCAGTTCTTC.

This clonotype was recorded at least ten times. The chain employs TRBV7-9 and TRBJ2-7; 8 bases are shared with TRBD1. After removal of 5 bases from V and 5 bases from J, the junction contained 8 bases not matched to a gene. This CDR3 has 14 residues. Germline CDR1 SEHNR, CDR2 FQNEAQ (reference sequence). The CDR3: CASSVTGVVHEQYF. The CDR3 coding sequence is TGTGCCAGCAGCGTGACAGGGGTGGTACACGAGCAGTACTTC.

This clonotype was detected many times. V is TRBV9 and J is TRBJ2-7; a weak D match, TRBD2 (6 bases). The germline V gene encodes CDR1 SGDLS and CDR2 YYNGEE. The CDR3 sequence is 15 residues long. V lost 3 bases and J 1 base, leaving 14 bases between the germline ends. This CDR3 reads CASSAASAGSYEQYF. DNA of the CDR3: TGTGCCAGCAGCGCCGCCTCGGCGGGGTCCTACGAGCAGTACTTC.

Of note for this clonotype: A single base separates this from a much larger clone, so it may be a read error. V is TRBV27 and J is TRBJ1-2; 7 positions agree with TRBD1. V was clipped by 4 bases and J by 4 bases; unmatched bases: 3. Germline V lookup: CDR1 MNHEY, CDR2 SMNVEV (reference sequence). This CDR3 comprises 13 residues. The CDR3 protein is CASSSPGGYGYTF. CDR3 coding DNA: TGTGCCAGCAGTTCCCCAGGGGGCTATGGCTACACCTTC.

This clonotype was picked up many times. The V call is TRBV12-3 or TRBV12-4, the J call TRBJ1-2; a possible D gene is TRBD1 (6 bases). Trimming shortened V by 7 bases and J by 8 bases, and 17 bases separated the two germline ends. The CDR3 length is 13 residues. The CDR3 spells CASTPGQPTGYTF. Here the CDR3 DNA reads TGTGCCAGCACTCCGGGACAACCAACGGGCTACACCTTC.

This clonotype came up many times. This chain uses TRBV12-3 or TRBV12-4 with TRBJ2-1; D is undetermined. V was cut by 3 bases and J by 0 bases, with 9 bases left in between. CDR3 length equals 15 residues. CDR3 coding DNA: TGTGCCAGCAGTTTTGGTTGGAGCTCCTACAATGAGCAGTTCTTC. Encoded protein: CASSFGWSSYNEQFF.

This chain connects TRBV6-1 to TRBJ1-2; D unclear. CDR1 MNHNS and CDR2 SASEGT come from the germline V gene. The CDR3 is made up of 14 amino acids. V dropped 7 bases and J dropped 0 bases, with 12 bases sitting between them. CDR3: CASTLRTANYGYTF. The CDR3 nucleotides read TGTGCCAGCACCCTCAGGACGGCTAACTATGGCTACACCTTC.

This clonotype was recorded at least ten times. CDR3 region: CASSKTGPGEQYF. In DNA form, the CDR3 reads TGCGCCAGCAGTAAGACAGGGCCTGGAGAGCAGTACTTC. The chain combines TRBV5-1 with TRBJ2-7, with 7 nucleotides matching TRBD1. This CDR3 spans 13 amino acids. V lost 5 bases to trimming and J lost 7 bases; unmatched junction nucleotides: 9. In germline, CDR1 is SGHRS, CDR2 YFSETQ.

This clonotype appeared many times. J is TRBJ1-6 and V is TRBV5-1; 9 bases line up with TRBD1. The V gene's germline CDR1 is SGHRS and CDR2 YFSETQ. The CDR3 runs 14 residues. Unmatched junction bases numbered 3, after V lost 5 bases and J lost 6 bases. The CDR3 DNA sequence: TGCGCCAGCAGTCGGGACAGGGCTAATTCACCCCTCCACTTT. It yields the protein CASSRDRANSPLHF.

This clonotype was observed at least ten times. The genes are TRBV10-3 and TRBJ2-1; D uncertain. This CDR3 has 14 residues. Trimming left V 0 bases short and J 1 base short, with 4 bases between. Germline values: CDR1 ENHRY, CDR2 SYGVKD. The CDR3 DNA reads TGTGCCATCAGTGAGTCCCCGTCCTACAATGAGCAGTTCTTC. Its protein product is CAISESPSYNEQFF.

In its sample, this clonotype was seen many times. The CDR3 loop is CASRGPGRSYEQYF. CDR3 bases: TGTGCCAGCAGGGGCCCGGGACGGTCCTACGAGCAGTACTTC. The rearrangement links TRBV28 to TRBJ2-7; D is perhaps TRBD1 or TRBD2 (5 bases each). The germline V and J ends were trimmed by 6 bases and 1 base, with 13 bases remaining between them. The CDR3 has 14 amino acids. Germline CDR1 reads MDHEN; CDR2 reads SYDVKM. The variable domain in full, completed from reference TRBV28 and TRBJ2-7, reads DVKVTQSSRYLVKRTGEKVFLECVQDMDHENMFWYRQDPGLGLRLIYFSYDVKMKEKGDIPEGYSVSREKKERFSLILESASTNQTSMYLCASRGPGRSYEQYFGPGTRLTVT.